The present entry profiles one T cell receptor (beta chain) with its context. The antigen is not known. The CDR3 sequence is 17 residues long. Trimming took off 0 bases at V and 9 bases at J, with 18 bases between the two ends. Germline V lookup: CDR1 LGHDT, CDR2 YNNKEL (reference sequence). It was with a sample-barcoded 5' primer and a J-beta primer mix that a second PCR of roughly 6 to 12 cycles was run. Every cDNA molecule bore a tag from a template-switch adaptor containing 12 random nucleotides. Each CDR3 protein is one row after TCRdb ran MiXCR on the 5' RACE reads. The table records about 1.8 million distinct CDR3 sequences, around 48% of them present only once. PBMCs, at least 6.5 million per sample, were isolated. The record originates from a study of blood T cells in healthy people across ages. Study results and caveats: Versus aged donors, long-lived donors had higher diversity and more naive CD4+ cells. Significant beta diversity loss was already apparent by age roughly 40, declining roughly linearly.

This clonotype originated in a woman in her forties in good health. The sequencing sample was made of blood. The gene calls are TRBV3-1 and TRBJ2-6, with no clear D. In DNA, the CDR3 is TGTGCCAGCAGCCAAGATCGAGGCCAGCCCCCTAACAACGTCCTGACTTTC. It specifies CASSQDRGQPPNNVLTF.